The present T cell receptor (beta chain) was sequenced within a study of post-analysis software for immune sequencing data. On the study more broadly: Relapsing-remitting, secondary progressive and progressive-relapsing multiple sclerosis courses were included.

Germline V gene data show CDR1 as DFQATT and CDR2 as SNEGSKA (reference sequence). The germline V and J ends were trimmed by 4 bases and 5 bases, with 17 bases remaining between them. This CDR3 contains 14 residues. Study-wide results and caveats: Significantly lower normalized Chao1 diversity was found in patients with multiple sclerosis relative to controls. Analysis by F measure revealed that same-batch samples clustered strongly together. Five or six TRBV segments were significantly more frequent in patients than in controls. TRBV5-6, TRBV5-1 and TRBV20-1 were among these segments.

cDNA libraries of TCR beta carried unique molecular identifiers. Yield was 500,000 or so cDNA molecules from around 0.96 to 9.9 million T cells. TCRdb used MiXCR to reprocess the PCR reads, holding one entry per CDR3 protein. The sample yields 170,000 or so distinct CDR3 sequences, roughly 30% seen once. Concerning this clonotype itself: The antigen is undetermined.

This sequence was found in a girl aged 10-17 years with multiple sclerosis. The V gene is TRBV20-1, the J gene TRBJ1-1; no clear D. Sequenced sample: blood. The CDR3 DNA sequence: TGCAGTGCTATACCGGACCCTGGCAGGACTGAAGCTTTCTTT. Translation gives CSAIPDPGRTEAFF.